This T cell receptor beta chain was profiled in a study of T cells in Graves' hyperthyroidism and ophthalmopathy. Study-wide results and limits: Blood held most thyroid clonotypes expanded above 0.001 frequency. A model of 13 V-J pairs discriminated ophthalmopathy from stable hyperthyroidism.

The source material, RNA transcripts, was used to amplify TCR beta CDR3 regions. HTBI primers were the set used in a first-round RT-PCR of the TCR CDR3. MiXCR was run by TCRdb on the multiplex PCR reads, yielding one entry per CDR3 protein. The sample yields more than 650,000 distinct CDR3 sequences, 11% to 15% seen once. This clonotype appeared many times. Its specificity is unknown. CDR3 length equals 16 residues. CDR1 and CDR2 from the germline V gene are MDHEN and SYDVKM. Between the trimmed V and J ends, which lost 4 bases and 5 bases, there was a span of 20 bases. The specimen sequenced was blood. The chain couples TRBV28 to TRBJ2-5; the D gene is possibly TRBD1 (6 bases). The receptor comes from a young woman with Graves' hyperthyroidism. The CDR3: CASSSHRASASETQYF. The DNA for the CDR3 is TGTGCCAGCAGTTCCCACAGGGCGTCCGCTTCGGAGACCCAGTACTTC. The entire variable domain, with the rest obtained from reference TRBV28 and TRBJ2-5, is as follows: DVKVTQSSRYLVKRTGEKVFLECVQDMDHENMFWYRQDPGLGLRLIYFSYDVKMKEKGDIPEGYSVSREKKERFSLILESASTNQTSMYLCASSSHRASASETQYFGPGTRLLVL.